The clone carrying this T cell receptor beta chain has a single count. Vbeta (60) and Jbeta (13) primers were used in the PCR. Measured with immunoSEQ multiplex PCR; TCRdb has only the in-frame clones, and not every one. The table includes roughly 180,000 clones, roughly 74% detected once. This record comes from a study of cytomegalovirus exposure and HLA in healthy donors. The ends lost 3 bases at V and 3 bases at J; junction bases unmatched: 13. Germline V gene data show CDR1 as MDHEN and CDR2 as SYDVKM. The CDR3 sequence is 18 residues long. The sequence was obtained from a female donor in good health and CMV-seronegative. Material: PBMCs. The rearrangement links TRBV28 to TRBJ2-5; 10 bases are shared with TRBD1. The CDR3 loop reads CASSFDRGRLAKKETQYF. The CDR3 coding sequence is TGTGCCAGCAGTTTCGACAGGGGGCGACTAGCGAAAAAAGAGACCCAGTACTTC.